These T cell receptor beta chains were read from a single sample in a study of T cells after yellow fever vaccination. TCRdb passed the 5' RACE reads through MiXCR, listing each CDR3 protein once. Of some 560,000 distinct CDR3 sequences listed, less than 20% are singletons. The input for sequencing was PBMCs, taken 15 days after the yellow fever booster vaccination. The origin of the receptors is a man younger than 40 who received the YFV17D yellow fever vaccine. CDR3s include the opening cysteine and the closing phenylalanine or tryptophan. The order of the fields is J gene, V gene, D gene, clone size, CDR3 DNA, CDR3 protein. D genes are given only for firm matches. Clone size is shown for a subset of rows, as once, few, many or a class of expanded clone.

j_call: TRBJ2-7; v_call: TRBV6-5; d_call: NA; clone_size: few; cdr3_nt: TGTGCCAGCAGTTACCTAGGGACGGGCTCCTACGAGCAGTACTTC; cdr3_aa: CASSYLGTGSYEQYF
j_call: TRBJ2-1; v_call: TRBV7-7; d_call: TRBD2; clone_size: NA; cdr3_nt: TGTGCTAGCAGCCTGGGACTAGCGGGAATGAGTGAGCAGTTCTTC; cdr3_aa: CASSLGLAGMSEQFF
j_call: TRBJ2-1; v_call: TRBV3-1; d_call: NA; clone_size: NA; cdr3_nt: TGTGCCTGCAGCCAAGTAGGTGGCGGGACCAATGAGCAGTTCTTC; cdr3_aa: CACSQVGGGTNEQFF
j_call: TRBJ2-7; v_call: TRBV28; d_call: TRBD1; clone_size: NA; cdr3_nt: TGTGCCAGCACTACCCGGGACAGGGGCTACGAGCAGTACTTC; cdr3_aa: CASTTRDRGYEQYF
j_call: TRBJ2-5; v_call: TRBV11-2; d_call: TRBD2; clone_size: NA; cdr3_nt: TGTGCCAGCAGTTGGGGGACGGGGGGAGGTAGAGAGACCCAGTACTTC; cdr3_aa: CASSWGTGGGRETQYF
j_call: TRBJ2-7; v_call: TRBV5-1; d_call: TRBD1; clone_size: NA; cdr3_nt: TGCGCCAGCAGCTTGGTGGGCAGGGGGCGGAACTACGAGCAGTACTTC; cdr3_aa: CASSLVGRGRNYEQYF
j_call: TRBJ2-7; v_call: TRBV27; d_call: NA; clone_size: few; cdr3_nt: TGTGCCAGCAGCTGGCGGGACAGTACCTACGAGCAGTACTTC; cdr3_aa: CASSWRDSTYEQYF
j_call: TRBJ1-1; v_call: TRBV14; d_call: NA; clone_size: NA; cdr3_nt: TGTGCCAGCAGCCAGGCACGGGGGGCGGCTGAAGCTTTCTTT; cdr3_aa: CASSQARGAAEAFF
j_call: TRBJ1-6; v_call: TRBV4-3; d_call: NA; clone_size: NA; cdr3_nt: TGCGCCAGCAGCCCAAGTATAGGGTTGCTGTCACCCCTCCACTTT; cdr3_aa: CASSPSIGLLSPLHF
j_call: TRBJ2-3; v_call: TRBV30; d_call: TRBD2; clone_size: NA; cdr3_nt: TGTGCCTGGAGTGCACCGACTAGCAGATCCACAGATACGCAGTATTTT; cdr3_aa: CAWSAPTSRSTDTQYF
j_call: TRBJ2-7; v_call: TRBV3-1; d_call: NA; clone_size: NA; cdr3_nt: TGTGCCAGCAGCCCCCGAGGTCAGGGTTCGTACGAGCAGTACTTC; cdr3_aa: CASSPRGQGSYEQYF
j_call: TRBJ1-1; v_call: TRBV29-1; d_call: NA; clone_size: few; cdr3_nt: TGCAGCGCCCTTAAGTCTGAAGCTTTCTTT; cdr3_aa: CSALKSEAFF
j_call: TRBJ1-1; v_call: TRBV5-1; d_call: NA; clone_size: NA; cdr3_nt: TGCGCCAGCAAGCTTGGGACTCAGATGAACACTGAAGCTTTCTTT; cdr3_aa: CASKLGTQMNTEAFF
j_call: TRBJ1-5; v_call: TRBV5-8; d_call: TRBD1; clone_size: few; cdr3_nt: TGTGCCAGCAGCCCCGGGACAGGGGCTTATCAGCCCCAGCATTTT; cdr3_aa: CASSPGTGAYQPQHF
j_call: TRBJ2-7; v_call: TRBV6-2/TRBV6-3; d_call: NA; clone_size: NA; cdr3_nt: TGTGCCAGCAGTCCCCCCCTTCCCTACGAGCAGTACTTC; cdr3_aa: CASSPPLPYEQYF
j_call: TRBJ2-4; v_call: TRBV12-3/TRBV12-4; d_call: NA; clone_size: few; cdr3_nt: TGTGCCAGCAGTTTAGGCAGGGATAACATTCAGTACTTC; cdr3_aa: CASSLGRDNIQYF
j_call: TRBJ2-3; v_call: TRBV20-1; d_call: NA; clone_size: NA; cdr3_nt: TGCAGTGCTAGGGGGGGACGAAGCACAGATACGCAGTATTTT; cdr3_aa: CSARGGRSTDTQYF
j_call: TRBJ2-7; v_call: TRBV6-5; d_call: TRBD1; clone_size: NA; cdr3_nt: TGTGCCAGCAGTTACTACCGGGACAGGGGCTACGAGCAGTACTTC; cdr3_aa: CASSYYRDRGYEQYF
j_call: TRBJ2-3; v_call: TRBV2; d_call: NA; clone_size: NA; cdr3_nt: TGTGCCAGCAAAGGGCAGACCACAGATACGCAGTATTTT; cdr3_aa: CASKGQTTDTQYF
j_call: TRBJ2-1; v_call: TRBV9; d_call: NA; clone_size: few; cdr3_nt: TGTGCCAGCAGCGTGTACGGGACAAATCTAGCAAATGAGCAGTTCTTC; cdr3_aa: CASSVYGTNLANEQFF
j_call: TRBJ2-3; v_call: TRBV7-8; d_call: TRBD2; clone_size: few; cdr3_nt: TGTGCCAGCGATAGCGGGAGGGTGAGCACAGATACGCAGTATTTT; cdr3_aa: CASDSGRVSTDTQYF
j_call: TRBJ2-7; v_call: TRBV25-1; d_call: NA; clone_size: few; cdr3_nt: TGTGCCAGCAGTGAAGTCAGCCTAGGGGCCTACGAGCAGTACTTC; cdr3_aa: CASSEVSLGAYEQYF
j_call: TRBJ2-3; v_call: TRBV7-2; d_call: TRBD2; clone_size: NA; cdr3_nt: TGTGCCAGCAGCTCTCGGACTAGACGGTCAGATACGCAGTATTTT; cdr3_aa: CASSSRTRRSDTQYF
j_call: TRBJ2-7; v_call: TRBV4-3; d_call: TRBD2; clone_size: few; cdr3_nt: TGCGCCAGCAGCCAGAAACTAGCGCCGAGCTCCTACGAGCAGTACTTC; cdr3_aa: CASSQKLAPSSYEQYF
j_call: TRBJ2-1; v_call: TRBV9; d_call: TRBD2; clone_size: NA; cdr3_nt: TGTGCCAGCAGCGTAGATCCCCTCCAACTAGCGGGGAACAATGAGCAGTTCTTC; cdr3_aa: CASSVDPLQLAGNNEQFF
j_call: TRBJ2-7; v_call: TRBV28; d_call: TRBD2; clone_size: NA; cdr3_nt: TGTGCCAGCAGGTCCCCTAGCGGGGTGAGTTTCCACGAGCAGTACTTC; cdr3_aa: CASRSPSGVSFHEQYF
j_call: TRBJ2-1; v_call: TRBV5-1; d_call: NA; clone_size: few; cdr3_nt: TGCGCCAGTTTGATCGGGTCTGGCGGGTACAATGAGCAGTTCTTC; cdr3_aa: CASLIGSGGYNEQFF
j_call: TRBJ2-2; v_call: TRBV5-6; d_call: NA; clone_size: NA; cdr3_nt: TGTGCCAGCAGCTTCGGTTACAGACCCACCGGGGAGCTGTTTTTT; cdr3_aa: CASSFGYRPTGELFF
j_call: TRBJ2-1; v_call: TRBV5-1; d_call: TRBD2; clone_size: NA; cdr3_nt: TGCGCCAGCAGCATCAGCGGGAGGACCCACAATGAGCAGTTCTTC; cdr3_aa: CASSISGRTHNEQFF
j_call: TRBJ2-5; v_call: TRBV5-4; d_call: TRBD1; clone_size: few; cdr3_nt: TGTGCCAGCAGCTCGGGACAGGGAGCAGAGACCCAGTACTTC; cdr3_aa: CASSSGQGAETQYF
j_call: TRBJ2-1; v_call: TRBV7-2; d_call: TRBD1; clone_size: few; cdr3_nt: TGTGCCAGCAGCTTAGAAGTGTGGACAGGGGCTGAGCAGTTCTTC; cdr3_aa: CASSLEVWTGAEQFF
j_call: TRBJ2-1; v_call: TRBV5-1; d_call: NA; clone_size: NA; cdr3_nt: TGCGCCAGCAGCTATGGCGGGAATGATGCCAATGAGCAGTTCTTC; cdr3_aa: CASSYGGNDANEQFF
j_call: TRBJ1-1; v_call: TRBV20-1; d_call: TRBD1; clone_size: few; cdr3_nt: TGCAGTGCTAGAGTGGTTCGAGACAGGGCCCAGAACACTGAAGCTTTCTTT; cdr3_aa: CSARVVRDRAQNTEAFF
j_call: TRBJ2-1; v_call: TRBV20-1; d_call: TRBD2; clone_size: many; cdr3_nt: TGCAGTGCTATACCGGGACTAGACTTTGAGCAGTTCTTC; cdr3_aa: CSAIPGLDFEQFF
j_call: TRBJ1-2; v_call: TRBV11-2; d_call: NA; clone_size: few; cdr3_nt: TGTGCCAGCAGCTTAGAATCCGGGGCTGCTTTTAACTATGGCTACACCTTC; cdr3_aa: CASSLESGAAFNYGYTF
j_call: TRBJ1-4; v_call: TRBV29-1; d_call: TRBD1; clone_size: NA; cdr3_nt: TGCAGCGTGGGGTCCGGGACAGGACTCGAAAAACTGTTTTTT; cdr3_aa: CSVGSGTGLEKLFF
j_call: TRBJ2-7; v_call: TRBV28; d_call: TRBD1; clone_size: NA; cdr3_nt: TGTGCCAGCAGTTTACGACAGGGAAGGTACGAGCAGTACTTC; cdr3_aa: CASSLRQGRYEQYF
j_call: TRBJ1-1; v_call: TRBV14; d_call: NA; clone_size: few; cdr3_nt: TGTGCCAGCAGCCAAGGCCTCACTGAAGCTTTCTTT; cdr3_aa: CASSQGLTEAFF
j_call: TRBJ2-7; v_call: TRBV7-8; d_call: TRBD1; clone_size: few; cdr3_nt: TGTGCCAGCAGCTTGACAGGGTTCGCCGAGCAGTACTTC; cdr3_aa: CASSLTGFAEQYF
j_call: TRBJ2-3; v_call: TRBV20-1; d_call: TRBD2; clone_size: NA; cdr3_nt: TGCAGTGCCACTAGCGGGTGGAATTCAGATACGCAGTATTTT; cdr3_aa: CSATSGWNSDTQYF